These 19 T cell receptor beta chains were sequenced from one sample in a study of blood T cell repertoires in COVID-19. Here immunoSEQ multiplex PCR was the method, and the copy in TCRdb shows in-frame clones only, minus some. The sample records 140,000 or so clones, around 80% being singletons. The sample comprised peripheral blood. Receptors originate from a man aged 45 to 65 with acute or convalescent COVID-19.

V and J are TRBV9 and TRBJ1-3; D is perhaps TRBD1 (6 bases). The CDR3 extends over 16 amino acids. The germline V gene encodes CDR1 SGDLS and CDR2 YYNGEE. V lost 0 bases and J 1 base, leaving 11 bases between the germline ends. DNA for the CDR3: TGTGCCAGCAGCGTAGAGATACAGGGATCTGGAAACACCATATATTTT. It is translated as CASSVEIQGSGNTIYF.

J is TRBJ1-2 and V is TRBV2; D is perhaps TRBD1 (6 bases). Between the trimmed V and J ends, which lost 4 bases and 6 bases, there was a span of 15 bases. The length of the CDR3 is 14 residues. CDR1 is SNHLY, CDR2 FYNNEI, per germline. CDR3 sequence: CASSAAGGRNGYTF. As DNA, the CDR3 is TGTGCCAGCAGTGCGGCCGGGGGGCGGAATGGCTACACCTTC.

This chain joins TRBV10-1 and TRBJ2-2, with unresolved D. The V and J ends lost 4 bases and 4 bases respectively, with 10 bases between them. The germline gives CDR1 WNHNN, CDR2 SYGVQD (reference sequence). This CDR3 is built from 14 residues. CDR3 sequence (DNA): TGCGCCAGCAGTGTTTCTGGGCGCACCGGGGAGCTGTTTTTT. It encodes CASSVSGRTGELFF.

The CDR3 region has the DNA TGTGCCAGCAGTGAGATAGCGGGACAGCCGCTCTCTGGAAACACCATATATTTT. It encodes CASSEIAGQPLSGNTIYF. The rearrangement links TRBV6-1 to TRBJ1-3; 7 nucleotides agree with TRBD1. V lost 3 bases to trimming and J lost 0 bases; unmatched junction nucleotides: 11. The CDR3 has 18 amino acids. The germline V gene has CDR1 MNHNS and CDR2 SASEGT.

Only a few counts were recorded for this clone. The rearrangement joins TRBV24-1 to TRBJ2-3, with 9 bases fitting TRBD1. V trimming: 9 bases; J trimming: 3 bases; junction bases outside the gene matches: 3. The length of the CDR3 is 13 residues. CDR1 is KGHDR, CDR2 SFDVKD, per germline. The CDR3 region is CATGDRETDTQYF. The CDR3 coding sequence is TGTGCCACCGGGGACAGGGAGACAGATACGCAGTATTTT.

The table lists this clone with a few counts. The chain uses TRBV5-1 and TRBJ1-1; 9 bases are a match to TRBD1. The CDR3 spans 16 residues. V shed 0 bases and J 5 bases; nucleotides not matched to a gene: 8. From germline, CDR1 is SGHRS and CDR2 YFSETQ. CDR3 sequence: CASSLAPGTGSTEAFF. CDR3 nucleotides: TGCGCCAGCAGCTTGGCCCCAGGGACAGGGTCGACTGAAGCTTTCTTT.

The chain combines TRBV24-1 with TRBJ1-1; TRBD1 matches at 7 bases. Germline CDR1 is KGHDR and CDR2 is SFDVKD. There are 12 residues in the CDR3. The V gene end was trimmed by 3 bases and the J gene end by 10 bases; junction bases not matched to a gene: 4. CDR3 residues: CATSDVNRGAFF. DNA for the CDR3: TGTGCCACCAGTGATGTTAACAGGGGAGCTTTCTTT.

The V and J genes are TRBV15 and TRBJ2-5, with 9 bases that match TRBD2. Germline V gene lookup returns CDR1 LNHNV and CDR2 YYDKDF (reference sequence). J was trimmed by 5 bases and V by 0 bases; bases with no gene match: 7. The CDR3 totals 16 residues. DNA for the CDR3: TGTGCCACCAGCAGAGATTGGCGGGGGGGCCGTGAGACCCAGTACTTC. Translation: CATSRDWRGGRETQYF.

In DNA form, the CDR3 reads TGTGCCAGCAGGGACAGGGCTAACTATGGCTACACCTTC. This encodes CASRDRANYGYTF. This chain links TRBV2 with TRBJ1-2, with 8 bases identical to TRBD1. V was clipped by 6 bases and J by 0 bases; unmatched bases: 0. The CDR3 spans 13 residues. CDR1 and CDR2 (germline): SNHLY, FYNNEI.

The genes are TRBV14 and TRBJ2-3; a weak D match, TRBD2 (5 bases). V was trimmed by 5 bases and J by 5 bases, leaving 20 bases between them. The V gene's germline CDR1 is SGHDN and CDR2 FVKESK. This CDR3 region has 16 residues. Here the CDR3 reads CASSSGILIAQDTQYF. The CDR3 DNA is TGTGCCAGCAGCTCGGGCATTTTGATAGCGCAAGATACGCAGTATTTT. The full variable domain, in which reference TRBV14 and TRBJ2-3 provide the parts outside the CDR3, is EAGVTQFPSHSVIEKGQTVTLRCDPISGHDNLYWYRRVMGKEIKFLLHFVKESKQDESGMPNNRFLAERTGGTYSTLKVQPAELEDSGVYFCASSSGILIAQDTQYFGPGTRLTVL.

The genes are TRBV23-1 and TRBJ2-1, with 9 bases matching TRBD2. TRBV23-1 is filed as an ORF, its function uncertain. V dropped 3 bases and J dropped 2; count of bases not matched to a gene: 8. The CDR3 covers 17 residues. The CDR3 region is CASSHSLAGGTYNEQFF. DNA of the CDR3: TGCGCCAGCAGTCATAGTCTTGCGGGGGGGACCTACAATGAGCAGTTCTTC.

V is TRBV6-5 and J is TRBJ1-5; TRBD1 matches 9 bases. Germline assignment: CDR1 MNHEY and CDR2 SVGAGI. Unmatched junction bases numbered 3, after V lost 5 bases and J lost 1 base. CDR3 length: 15 amino acids. CDR3 residues: CASSRTGESNQPQHF. The CDR3 DNA sequence: TGTGCCAGCAGTAGGACAGGGGAGAGCAATCAGCCCCAGCATTTT.

The rearrangement uses TRBV9 and TRBJ2-7, with unresolved D. Trimming took 4 bases from V and 12 from J, leaving 8 bases between them. Germline CDR1 SGDLS, CDR2 YYNGEE. There are 9 residues in the CDR3. The CDR3 region has the DNA TGTGCCAGCAGCCTTCTCGGGTACGTC. Amino acid sequence: CASSLLGYV.

V and J are TRBV10-3 and TRBJ1-6, with D possibly TRBD1 on 5 matching bases. The CDR3 is made up of 15 amino acids. The germline CDR1 and CDR2 sequences are ENHRY and SYGVKD. Trimming removed 3 bases from V and 3 bases from J, with 9 bases in between. CDR3 DNA sequence: TGTGCCATCAGTGACTCCCAGGGCTATAATTCACCCCTCCACTTT. Encoded protein: CAISDSQGYNSPLHF.

V usage is TRBV15 and J usage is TRBJ1-3; D gene ambiguous. V lost 0 bases, J lost 4 bases, and 13 bases lay in between. Per germline, CDR1 LNHNV and CDR2 YYDKDF (reference sequence). This CDR3 contains 16 residues. The CDR3 DNA reads as TGTGCCACCAGCAGAGATCCCCCGCGACAAGGAAACACCATATATTTT. Encoded protein: CATSRDPPRQGNTIYF.

The chain links TRBV27 to TRBJ2-1; 7 bases fit TRBD1. The J segment lost 5 bases and the V segment lost 6 bases, leaving 4 bases of the junction unmatched. Germline V gene sequence: CDR1 MNHEY, CDR2 SMNVEV (reference sequence). This CDR3 has 13 residues. This CDR3 reads CASRGTENNEQFF. The CDR3, as DNA: TGTGCCAGCAGAGGGACAGAAAACAATGAGCAGTTCTTC.

The V call is TRBV19, the J call TRBJ1-5; D may be TRBD1 (6 bases). This CDR3 has 15 amino acids. CDR1 LNHDA and CDR2 SQIVND come from the germline V gene (reference sequence). Trimming removed 6 bases at V and 5 bases at J, with 17 bases between. The CDR3 DNA reads as TGTGCCAGTAGCACTCCAGGCAGGGGCGATCAGCCCCAGCATTTT. Protein product: CASSTPGRGDQPQHF.

V is TRBV5-1 and J is TRBJ1-2, with 11 bases that match TRBD1. Germline V gene data show CDR1 as SGHRS and CDR2 as YFSETQ. This CDR3 is 14 amino acids long. V shed 5 bases and J 7 bases; nucleotides not matched to a gene: 7. The CDR3 coding sequence is TGCGCCAGCAGTGGGACAGGGGGTAATGGTGGCTACACCTTC. It encodes CASSGTGGNGGYTF.

This rearrangement joins TRBV5-1 to TRBJ1-3; 8 bases align to TRBD1. After removal of 4 bases from V and 5 bases from J, the junction contained 8 bases not matched to a gene. The CDR3 runs to 15 residues. Germline CDR1 SGHRS, CDR2 YFSETQ. CDR3 sequence reads: CASSETGDSRNTIYF. The DNA of the CDR3 is TGCGCCAGCAGCGAGACAGGGGATAGTAGAAACACCATATATTTT.